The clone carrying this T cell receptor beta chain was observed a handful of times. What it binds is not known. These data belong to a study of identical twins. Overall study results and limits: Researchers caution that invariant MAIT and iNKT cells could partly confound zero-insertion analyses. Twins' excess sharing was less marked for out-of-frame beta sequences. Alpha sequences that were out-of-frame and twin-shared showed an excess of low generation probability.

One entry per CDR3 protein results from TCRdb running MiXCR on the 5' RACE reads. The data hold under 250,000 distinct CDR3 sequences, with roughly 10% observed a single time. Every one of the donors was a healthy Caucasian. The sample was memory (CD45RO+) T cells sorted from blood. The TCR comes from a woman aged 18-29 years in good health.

The CDR3 nucleotides are TGCGCCAGCAGAGAAGGACTAGCGGGAGTCAATGAGCAGTTCTTC. It codes for CASREGLAGVNEQFF. This chain links TRBV10-2 with TRBJ2-1, with 13 bases identical to TRBD2. The ends lost 6 bases at V and 6 bases at J; junction bases unmatched: 5. The germline CDR1 and CDR2 sequences are WSHSY and SAAADI. The CDR3 is 15 residues long.